This T cell receptor (beta chain) originates from a study of technical replicates of blood from a handful of donors. Germline assignment: CDR1 SGHDN and CDR2 FVKESK. Between the trimmed V and J ends, which lost 3 bases and 7 bases, there was a span of 13 bases. This CDR3 region has 14 residues. Clones were read by immunoSEQ multiplex PCR, and TCRdb kept only the in-frame ones, dropping some. The repertoire consists of 70,000 to 85,000 clones, with 95% to 98% occurring once and the leading ten covering about 0.19%. This clonotype was sampled from a human donor in good health. The source material was T cells isolated from PBMCs. The rearrangement joins TRBV14 to TRBJ2-1; D possibly corresponds to TRBD2 (6 bases). Here the CDR3 reads CASSQPGGINEQFF. DNA of the CDR3: TGTGCCAGCAGCCAGCCTGGGGGGATAAATGAGCAGTTCTTC.